Presented here are 6 T cell receptor beta chains from one specimen sequenced in a study of Graves' ophthalmopathy and Graves' hyperthyroidism (dated by TCRdb to the late 2010s). Sequenced using an Illumina HiSeq 2000. TCR beta CDR3 regions were amplified from RNA transcripts for repertoire sequencing. HTBI primers and the Qiagen OneStep RT-PCR kit were used in a first-round RT-PCR, which was followed by a second-round multiplex PCR, size selection and purification. TCRdb took the public reads, trimmed them with fastp at Q25, ran MiXCR for clone calling and kept in-frame beta chains. Every entry covers one CDR3 protein and lists the most common genes and DNA from its rows. In this sample the table shows some 1.1 million distinct CDR3 sequences, about 40% of which occur a single time. More than 9.5% of the sample lies in the top ten. Sequencing was carried out using peripheral blood or thyroid tissue (not recorded which). Source of these receptors: an adult man with Graves' hyperthyroidism.

This clonotype was observed at least ten times. V usage is TRBV11-2 and J usage is TRBJ2-5, with TRBD1 matching 7 bases. CDR1 SGHAT and CDR2 FQNNGV come from the germline V gene. The junction had 6 bases not matched to a gene; V was cut back by 1 base and J by 1 base. This CDR3 region has 16 residues. The CDR3 protein is CASSLVTGARQETQYF. The CDR3 DNA follows: TGTGCCAGCAGCTTAGTCACAGGGGCCCGCCAAGAGACCCAGTACTTC.

V and J are TRBV14 and TRBJ1-5; D possibly corresponds to TRBD1 (5 bases). The germline V gene encodes CDR1 SGHDN and CDR2 FVKESK. The CDR3 consists of 14 residues. Trimming removed 3 bases at V and 7 bases at J, with 13 bases between. DNA of the CDR3: TGTGCCAGCAGCCACGGGGGGGGAGGGCAGCCCCAGCATTTT. Protein sequence: CASSHGGGGQPQHF.

The rearrangement links TRBV13 to TRBJ2-2; unclear D gene. The V end was cut by 1 base, the J end by 5 bases, with 5 bases between. Germline V gene data show CDR1 as PRHDT and CDR2 as FYEKMQ (reference sequence). The CDR3 loop spans 13 amino acids. The CDR3 reads CASSLAQTGELFF. DNA of the CDR3: TGTGCCAGCAGCTTAGCCCAAACCGGGGAGCTGTTTTTT.

This clonotype showed up just a few times. The chain couples TRBV29-1 to TRBJ2-2; the match to TRBD2 covers 7 bases. J gave up 4 bases and V 7 bases, and 6 bases lay outside the gene matches. The CDR3 is 13 amino acids. The V gene's germline CDR1 is SQVTM and CDR2 ANQGSEA. The CDR3 spells CSGGGPSTGELFF. DNA for the CDR3: TGCAGCGGGGGGGGACCGAGCACCGGGGAGCTGTTTTTT.

Many counts were recorded for this clonotype. The V call is TRBV4-3, the J call TRBJ1-2; D uncertain. The length of the CDR3 is 14 residues. Germline V CDR1 and CDR2: LGHNA, YSLEER. Trimming took off 4 bases at V and 2 bases at J, with 11 bases between the two ends. In DNA form, the CDR3 reads TGCGCCAGCAGCCCGGGCGTGCTCAACTATGGCTACACCTTC. Residues: CASSPGVLNYGYTF.

This clonotype was recorded at least ten times. CDR3 amino acids: CSARAYRATGGETQYF. In DNA, the CDR3 is TGCAGTGCTAGGGCCTACAGGGCTACGGGTGGGGAGACCCAGTACTTC. This chain connects TRBV20-1 to TRBJ2-5; tentative D call: TRBD1 (6 bases). V lost 3 bases to trimming and J lost 5 bases, with 22 bases between them. Germline assignment: CDR1 DFQATT and CDR2 SNEGSKA (reference sequence). This CDR3 is built from 16 residues.